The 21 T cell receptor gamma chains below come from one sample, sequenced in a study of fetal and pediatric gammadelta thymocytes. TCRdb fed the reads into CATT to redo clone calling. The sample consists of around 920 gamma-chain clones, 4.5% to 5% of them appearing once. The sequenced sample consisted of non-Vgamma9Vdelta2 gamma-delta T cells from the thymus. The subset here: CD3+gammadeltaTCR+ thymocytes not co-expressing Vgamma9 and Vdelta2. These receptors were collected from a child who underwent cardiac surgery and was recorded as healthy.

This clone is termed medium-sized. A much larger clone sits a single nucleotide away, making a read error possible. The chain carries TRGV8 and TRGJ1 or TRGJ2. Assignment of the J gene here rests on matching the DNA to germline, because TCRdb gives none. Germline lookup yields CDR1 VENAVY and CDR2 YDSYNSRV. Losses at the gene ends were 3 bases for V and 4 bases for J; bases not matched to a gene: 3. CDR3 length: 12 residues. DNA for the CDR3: TGTGCCACCTGGGATTCCTATTATAAGAAACTCTTT. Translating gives CATWDSYYKKLF.

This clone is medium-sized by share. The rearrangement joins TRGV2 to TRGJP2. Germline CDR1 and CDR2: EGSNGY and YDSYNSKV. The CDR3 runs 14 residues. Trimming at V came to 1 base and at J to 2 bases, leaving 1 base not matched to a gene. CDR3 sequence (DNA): TGTGCCACCTGGGACGGCAGTAGTGATTGGATCAAGACGTTT. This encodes CATWDGSSDWIKTF.

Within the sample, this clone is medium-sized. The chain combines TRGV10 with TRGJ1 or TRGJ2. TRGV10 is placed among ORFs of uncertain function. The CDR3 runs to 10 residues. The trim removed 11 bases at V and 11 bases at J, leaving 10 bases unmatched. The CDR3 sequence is CAAGLGEKLF. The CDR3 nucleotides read TGTGCTGCGGGGCTTGGAGAGAAACTCTTT.

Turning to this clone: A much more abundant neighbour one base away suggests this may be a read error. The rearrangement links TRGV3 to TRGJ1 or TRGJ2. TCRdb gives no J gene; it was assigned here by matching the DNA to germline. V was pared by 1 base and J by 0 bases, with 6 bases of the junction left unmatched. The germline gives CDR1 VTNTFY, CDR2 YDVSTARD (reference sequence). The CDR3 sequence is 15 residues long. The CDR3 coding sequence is TGTGCCACCTGGGACAGTCCCTCGAATTATTATAAGAAACTCTTT. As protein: CATWDSPSNYYKKLF.

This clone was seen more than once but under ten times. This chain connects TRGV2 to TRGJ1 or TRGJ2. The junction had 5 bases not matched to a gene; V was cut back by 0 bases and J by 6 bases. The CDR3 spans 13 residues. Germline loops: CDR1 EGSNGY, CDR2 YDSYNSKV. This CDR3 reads CATWDGQGYKKLF. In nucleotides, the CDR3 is TGTGCCACCTGGGACGGGCAGGGTTATAAGAAACTCTTT.

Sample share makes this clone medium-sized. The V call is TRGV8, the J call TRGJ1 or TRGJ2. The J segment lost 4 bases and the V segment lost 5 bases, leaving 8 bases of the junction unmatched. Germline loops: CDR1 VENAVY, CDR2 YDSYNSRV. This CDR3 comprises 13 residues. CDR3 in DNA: TGTGCCACCTGGGGAAGCGTGTATTATAAGAAACTCTTT. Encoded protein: CATWGSVYYKKLF.

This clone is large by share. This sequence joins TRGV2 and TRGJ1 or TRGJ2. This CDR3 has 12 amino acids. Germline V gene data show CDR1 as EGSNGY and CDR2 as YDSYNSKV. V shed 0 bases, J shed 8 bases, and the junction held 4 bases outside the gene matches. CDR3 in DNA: TGTGCCACCTGGGACGGGCCCGATAAGAAACTCTTT. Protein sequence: CATWDGPDKKLF.

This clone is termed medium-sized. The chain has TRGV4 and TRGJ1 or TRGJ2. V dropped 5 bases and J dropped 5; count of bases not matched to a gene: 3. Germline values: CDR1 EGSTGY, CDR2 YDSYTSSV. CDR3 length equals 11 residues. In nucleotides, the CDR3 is TGTGCCACCTGGGGAAATTATAAGAAACTCTTT. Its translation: CATWGNYKKLF.

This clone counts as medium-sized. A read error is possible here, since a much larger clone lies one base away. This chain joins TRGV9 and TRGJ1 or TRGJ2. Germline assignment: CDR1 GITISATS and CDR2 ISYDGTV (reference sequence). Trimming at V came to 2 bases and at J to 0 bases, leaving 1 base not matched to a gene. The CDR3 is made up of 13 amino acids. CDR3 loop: CALWEANYYKKLF. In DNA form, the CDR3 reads TGTGCCTTGTGGGAGGCGAATTATTATAAGAAACTCTTT.

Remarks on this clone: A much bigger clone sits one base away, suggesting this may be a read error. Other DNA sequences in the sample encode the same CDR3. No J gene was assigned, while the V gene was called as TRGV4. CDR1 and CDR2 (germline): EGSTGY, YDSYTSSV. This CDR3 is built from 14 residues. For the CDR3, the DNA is TGTGCCACCTGGGATGACCGCACTGGTTGGTTTAAGATATTT. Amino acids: CATWDDRTGWFKIF.

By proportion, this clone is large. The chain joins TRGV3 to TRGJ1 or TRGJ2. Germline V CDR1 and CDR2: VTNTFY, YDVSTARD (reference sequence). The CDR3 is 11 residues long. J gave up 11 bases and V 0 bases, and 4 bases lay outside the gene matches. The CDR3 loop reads CATWDRPEKLF. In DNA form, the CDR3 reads TGTGCCACCTGGGACAGGCCTGAGAAACTCTTT.

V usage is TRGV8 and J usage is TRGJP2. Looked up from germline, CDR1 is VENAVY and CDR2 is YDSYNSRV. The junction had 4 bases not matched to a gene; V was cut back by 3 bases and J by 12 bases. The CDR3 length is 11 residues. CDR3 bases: TGTGCCACCTGGGATTCGGGGATCAAGACGTTT. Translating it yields CATWDSGIKTF.

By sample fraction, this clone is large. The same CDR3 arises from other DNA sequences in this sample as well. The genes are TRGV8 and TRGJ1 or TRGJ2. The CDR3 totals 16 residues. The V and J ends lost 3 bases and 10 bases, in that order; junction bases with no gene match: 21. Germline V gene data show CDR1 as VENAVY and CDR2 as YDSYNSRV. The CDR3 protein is CATWDPSVERFPKKLF. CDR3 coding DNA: TGTGCCACCTGGGATCCATCGGTGGAACGATTCCCGAAGAAACTCTTT.

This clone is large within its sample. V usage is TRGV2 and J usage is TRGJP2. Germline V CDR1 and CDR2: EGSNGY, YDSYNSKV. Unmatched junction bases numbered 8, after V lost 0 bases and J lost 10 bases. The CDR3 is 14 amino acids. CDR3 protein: CATWDGPGGWIKTF. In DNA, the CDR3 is TGTGCCACCTGGGACGGGCCAGGAGGTTGGATCAAGACGTTT.

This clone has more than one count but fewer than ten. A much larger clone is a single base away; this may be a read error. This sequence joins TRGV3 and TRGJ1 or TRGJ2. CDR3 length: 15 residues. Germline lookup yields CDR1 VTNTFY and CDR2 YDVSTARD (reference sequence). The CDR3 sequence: CATWDPPTNYYKKLF. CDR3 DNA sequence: TGTGCCACCTGGGACCCCCCTACGAATTATTATAAGAAACTCTTC.

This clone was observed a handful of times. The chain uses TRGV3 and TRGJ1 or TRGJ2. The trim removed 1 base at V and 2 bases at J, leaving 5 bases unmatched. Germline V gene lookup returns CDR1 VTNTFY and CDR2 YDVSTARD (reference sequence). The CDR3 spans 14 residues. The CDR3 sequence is CATWDSRYYYKKLF. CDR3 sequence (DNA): TGTGCCACCTGGGACAGTAGATATTATTATAAGAAACTCTTT.

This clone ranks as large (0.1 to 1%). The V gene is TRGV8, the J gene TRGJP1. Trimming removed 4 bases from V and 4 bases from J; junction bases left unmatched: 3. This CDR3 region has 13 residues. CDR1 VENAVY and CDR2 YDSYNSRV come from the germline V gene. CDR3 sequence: CATWENTGWFKIF. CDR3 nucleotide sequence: TGTGCCACCTGGGAGAACACTGGTTGGTTCAAGATATTT.

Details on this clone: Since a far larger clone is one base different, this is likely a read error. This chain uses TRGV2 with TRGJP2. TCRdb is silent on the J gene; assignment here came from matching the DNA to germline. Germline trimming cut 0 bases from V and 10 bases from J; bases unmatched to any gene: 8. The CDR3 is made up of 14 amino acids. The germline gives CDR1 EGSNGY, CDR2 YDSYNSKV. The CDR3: CATWDGTGGWIKTF. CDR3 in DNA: TGTGCCACCTGGGACGGGACAGGAGGTTGGATCAAGACGTTT.

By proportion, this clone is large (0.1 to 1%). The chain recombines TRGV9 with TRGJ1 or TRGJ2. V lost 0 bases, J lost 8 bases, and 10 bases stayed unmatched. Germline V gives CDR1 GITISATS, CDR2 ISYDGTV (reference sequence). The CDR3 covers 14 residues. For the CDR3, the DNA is TGTGCCTTGTGGGAGGTGCGCGGGGCAGATAAGAAACTCTTT. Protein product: CALWEVRGADKKLF.

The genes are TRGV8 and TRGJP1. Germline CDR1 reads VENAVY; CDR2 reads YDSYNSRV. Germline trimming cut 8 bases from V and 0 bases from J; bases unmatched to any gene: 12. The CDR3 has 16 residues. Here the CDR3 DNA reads TGTGCCACCTTCCCCGAACTACATACCACTGGTTGGTTCAAGATATTT. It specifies CATFPELHTTGWFKIF.

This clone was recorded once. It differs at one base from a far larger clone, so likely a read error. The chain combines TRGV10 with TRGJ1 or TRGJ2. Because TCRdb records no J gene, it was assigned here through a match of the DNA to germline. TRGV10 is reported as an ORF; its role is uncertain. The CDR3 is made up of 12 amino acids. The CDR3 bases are TGTGCTGTGTGGGCGGATTATTATAAGAAACTCTTT. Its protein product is CAVWADYYKKLF.